Below are 21 T cell receptor beta chains sequenced from a single sample in a study of T cell changes during pregnancy in multiple sclerosis. The table came from immunoSEQ multiplex PCR; TCRdb's copy has only in-frame clones and leaves some out. The profile shows roughly 80,000 clones, roughly 93% of them singletons. The starting material was peripheral blood, obtained in the second trimester of pregnancy. The receptors derive from a female donor with multiple sclerosis, enrolled in a pregnancy study.

The rearrangement uses TRBV30 and TRBJ2-7; TRBD1 matches at 7 bases. Looked up from germline, CDR1 is GTSNPN and CDR2 is SVGIG (reference sequence). The CDR3 contains 15 residues. After removal of 3 bases from V and 2 bases from J, the junction contained 10 bases not matched to a gene. The CDR3: CAWRGPGQPPYEQYF. In DNA form, the CDR3 reads TGTGCCTGGAGGGGACCGGGACAGCCCCCCTACGAGCAGTACTTC.

J is TRBJ2-7 and V is TRBV11-2; 10 bases align to TRBD1. Germline CDR1 SGHAT, CDR2 FQNNGV. J was trimmed by 1 base and V by 5 bases; bases with no gene match: 5. The CDR3 is 15 residues long. This CDR3 reads CASSNDRGRSYEQYF. CDR3 nucleotide sequence: TGTGCCAGCAGCAACGACAGGGGGCGATCCTACGAGCAGTACTTC.

The rearrangement joins TRBV28 to TRBJ2-6, with 9 nucleotides matching TRBD2. The CDR3 runs to 18 residues. CDR1 and CDR2 (germline): MDHEN, SYDVKM. Trimming at V came to 0 bases and at J to 0 bases, leaving 3 bases not matched to a gene. Here the CDR3 DNA reads TGTGCCAGCAGTTTATGGACTAGCGGTTACTCTGGGGCCAACGTCCTGACTTTC. Its protein product is CASSLWTSGYSGANVLTF.

The CDR3: CATSRGGSSYEQYF. Here the CDR3 DNA reads TGTGCCACCAGCAGAGGAGGCAGCTCCTACGAGCAGTACTTC. This chain joins TRBV15 and TRBJ2-7; D gene unclear. The germline V and J ends were trimmed by 1 base and 0 bases, with 7 bases remaining between them. The germline V gene has CDR1 LNHNV and CDR2 YYDKDF (reference sequence). The CDR3 runs 14 residues.

The chain has TRBV9 and TRBJ2-1, with 9 bases aligning to TRBD1. CDR3 length: 18 residues. V shed 4 bases and J 1 base; nucleotides not matched to a gene: 12. Germline V CDR1 and CDR2: SGDLS, YYNGEE. CDR3: CASSTSPGQGDSYNEQFF. CDR3 coding DNA: TGTGCCAGCAGCACCTCACCGGGACAGGGAGATTCCTACAATGAGCAGTTCTTC. The variable domain in full, completed from reference TRBV9 and TRBJ2-1, reads DSGVTQTPKHLITATGQRVTLRCSPRSGDLSVYWYQQSLDQGLQFLIQYYNGEERAKGNILERFSAQQFPDLHSELNLSSLELGDSALYFCASSTSPGQGDSYNEQFFGPGTRLTVL.

The sample holds one count of this clone. The rearrangement links TRBV9 to TRBJ1-3; D possibly corresponds to TRBD1 (5 bases). Trimming removed 3 bases at V and 0 bases at J, with 19 bases between. Germline V gene lookup returns CDR1 SGDLS and CDR2 YYNGEE. This CDR3 spans 18 amino acids. CDR3 amino acids: CASSAQPGTDHSGNTIYF. Written as DNA, the CDR3 is TGTGCCAGCAGCGCCCAGCCTGGGACTGACCACTCTGGAAACACCATATATTTT.

This clone has a single count. This chain connects TRBV27 to TRBJ1-2, with D unresolved. The CDR3 totals 16 residues. Trimming cost V 3 bases and J 6 bases, with 20 bases left between them. Germline assignment: CDR1 MNHEY and CDR2 SMNVEV (reference sequence). The CDR3, as DNA: TGTGCCAGCAGTTTGAAGTGGGAGTCGCGGTGGGATGGCTACACCTTC. Its protein product is CASSLKWESRWDGYTF.

This clone was seen a few times. The gene calls are TRBV6-1 and TRBJ1-1, with 7 positions matching TRBD1. The trim removed 1 base at V and 1 base at J, leaving 6 bases unmatched. Germline CDR1 and CDR2: MNHNS and SASEGT. The length of the CDR3 is 16 residues. The CDR3: CASSEVTTGRNTEAFF. CDR3 DNA sequence: TGTGCCAGCAGTGAAGTTACGACAGGGCGGAACACTGAAGCTTTCTTT.

The J gene is TRBJ1-6, the V gene TRBV9; 7 bases are a match to TRBD1. Per germline, CDR1 SGDLS and CDR2 YYNGEE. The CDR3 contains 15 residues. The V segment lost 3 bases and the J segment 9 bases; nucleotides outside the gene matches: 9. CDR3 DNA sequence: TGTGCCAGCAGCGGGGGCACAGGGGAAATTTCACCCCTCCACTTT. Translation gives CASSGGTGEISPLHF.

The count of this clone is one. The CDR3 DNA is TGTGCCAGCAGGTGGACAGGTGAAGCTTTCTTT. Encoded protein: CASRWTGEAFF. The rearrangement joins TRBV2 to TRBJ1-1, with TRBD1 identical over 7 bases. The CDR3 contains 11 residues. Germline CDR1 SNHLY, CDR2 FYNNEI. Losses at the gene ends were 6 bases for V and 7 bases for J; bases not matched to a gene: 2.

This clone is a singleton in its sample. V is TRBV4-1 and J is TRBJ2-3, with 9 positions matching TRBD2. The V segment lost 2 bases and the J segment 2 bases; nucleotides outside the gene matches: 5. Germline CDR1 is MGHRA and CDR2 is YSYEKL. The CDR3 loop spans 16 amino acids. The CDR3 sequence: CASSQLAGADTDTQYF. The CDR3 DNA follows: TGCGCCAGCAGCCAATTAGCGGGGGCCGACACAGATACGCAGTATTTT.

The chain joins TRBV4-2 to TRBJ1-6; 7 bases map to TRBD1. Unmatched junction bases numbered 16, after V lost 2 bases and J lost 3 bases. The CDR3 covers 20 residues. Per germline, CDR1 LGHNA and CDR2 YNFKEQ. In nucleotides, the CDR3 is TGTGCCAGCAGCCAACGCCCGCGGGACAGTCCCTCCGGCTATAATTCACCCCTCCACTTT. Residues: CASSQRPRDSPSGYNSPLHF.

V usage is TRBV6-1 and J usage is TRBJ1-5; D is unclear. The CDR3 spans 13 residues. Germline assignment: CDR1 MNHNS and CDR2 SASEGT. Trimming shortened V by 5 bases and J by 4 bases, and 9 bases separated the two germline ends. Written as DNA, the CDR3 is TGTGCCAGCAGTATAGAGTTTAATCAGCCCCAGCATTTT. Protein: CASSIEFNQPQHF.

This clone appeared once. The gene calls are TRBV6-5 and TRBJ1-1; TRBD1 matches 7 bases. The CDR3 length is 13 residues. Germline V gene sequence: CDR1 MNHEY, CDR2 SVGAGI. The junction had 6 bases not matched to a gene; V was cut back by 6 bases and J by 5 bases. CDR3 region: CASRPGQKTEAFF. The CDR3 DNA follows: TGTGCCAGCAGGCCGGGACAGAAGACTGAAGCTTTCTTT.

In DNA, the CDR3 is TGTGCCAGCAGCTTAACGATAGAGGACAAGGGCTACACCTTC. It specifies CASSLTIEDKGYTF. The chain combines TRBV7-3 with TRBJ1-2, with D possibly being TRBD1 (5 bases). Germline loops: CDR1 SGHTA, CDR2 FQGTGA. There are 14 residues in the CDR3. Trimming removed 0 bases from V and 8 bases from J, with 13 bases in between.

The sample holds one count of this clone. The chain couples TRBV6-4 to TRBJ1-5; TRBD1 matches 10 bases. Germline-derived CDR1 and CDR2 are MRHNA and SNTAGT. The CDR3 covers 16 residues. V trimming: 0 bases; J trimming: 4 bases; junction bases outside the gene matches: 3. This CDR3 is CASSDSGGQGNQPQHF. The DNA of the CDR3 is TGTGCCAGCAGTGACTCCGGGGGACAGGGGAATCAGCCCCAGCATTTT.

V is TRBV5-6 and J is TRBJ2-4; the D gene is possibly TRBD2 (5 bases). CDR1 and CDR2 from the germline V gene are SGHDT and YYEEEE. The CDR3 loop spans 14 amino acids. The V and J ends lost 4 bases and 0 bases respectively, with 8 bases between them. CDR3 sequence (DNA): TGTGCCAGCAGCGGCCTAGCAGCCAAAAACATTCAGTACTTC. Its protein product is CASSGLAAKNIQYF.

The gene calls are TRBV15 and TRBJ2-1, with D uncertain. Germline CDR1 is LNHNV and CDR2 is YYDKDF (reference sequence). V lost 1 base to trimming and J lost 4 bases, with 8 bases between them. The CDR3 covers 14 residues. The CDR3 coding sequence is TGTGCCACCAGCAGAGGTGAGGTGTACAATGAGCAGTTCTTC. It translates to CATSRGEVYNEQFF.

This clone was picked up one time. The chain combines TRBV19 with TRBJ1-1; D is possibly TRBD1 (5 bases). Germline V gene sequence: CDR1 LNHDA, CDR2 SQIVND (reference sequence). With 7 bases removed from V and 1 base from J, the gap between germline ends came to 13 bases. The CDR3 runs to 14 residues. CDR3 region: CASTMVRGNTEAFF. CDR3 bases: TGTGCCAGTACCATGGTAAGGGGGAACACTGAAGCTTTCTTT.

The chain links TRBV15 to TRBJ2-5, with D perhaps matching TRBD1 (5 bases). Germline values: CDR1 LNHNV, CDR2 YYDKDF (reference sequence). V lost 0 bases, J lost 4 bases, and 15 bases lay in between. This CDR3 has 16 amino acids. The DNA of the CDR3 is TGTGCCACCAGCAGAGATCTGACAGTCCCTCCAGAGACCCAGTACTTC. It specifies CATSRDLTVPPETQYF. Complete variable domain (other parts from reference TRBV15 and TRBJ2-5): DAMVIQNPRYQVTQFGKPVTLSCSQTLNHNVMYWYQQKSSQAPKLLFHYYDKDFNNEADTPDNFQSRRPNTSFCFLDIRSPGLGDTAMYLCATSRDLTVPPETQYFGPGTRLLVL.

This rearrangement joins TRBV5-1 to TRBJ2-5; tentatively, D is TRBD2 (5 bases). V dropped 0 bases and J dropped 5 bases, with 8 bases sitting between them. This CDR3 contains 13 residues. CDR1 and CDR2 from the germline V gene are SGHRS and YFSETQ. As DNA, the CDR3 is TGCGCCAGCAGCTTGGAGGGCGGGGAGACCCAGTACTTC. It specifies CASSLEGGETQYF.